The 23 T cell receptor beta chains in this list originate from one sample, sequenced in a study of radiotherapy plus CTLA-4 blockade in lung cancer. Repertoires were generated with immunoSEQ multiplex PCR, while TCRdb's copy carries only in-frame clones and drops some. The sample lists around 82,000 clones; under 85% were seen once. The specimen comprised peripheral blood, sampled from a patient treated with radiotherapy plus ipilimumab. The receptors originated from a human donor with non-small cell lung cancer who had stable disease on radiotherapy plus ipilimumab.

The chain links TRBV6-1 to TRBJ1-3; 8 positions agree with TRBD1. Per germline, CDR1 MNHNS and CDR2 SASEGT. The CDR3 runs to 14 residues. The trim removed 8 bases at V and 0 bases at J, leaving 3 bases unmatched. The CDR3 nucleotides read TGTGCCAGCCGACAGGGGATCTCTGGAAACACCATATATTTT. Protein sequence: CASRQGISGNTIYF.

The chain combines TRBV2 with TRBJ2-1; 10 bases are a match to TRBD2. The V gene's germline CDR1 is SNHLY and CDR2 FYNNEI. This CDR3 contains 16 residues. Trimming removed 3 bases from V and 4 bases from J; junction bases left unmatched: 6. CDR3 in DNA: TGTGCCAGCAGTGAGCAGCGGGGGGGATGGTACAATGAGCAGTTCTTC. Its protein product is CASSEQRGGWYNEQFF.

The rearrangement uses TRBV5-1 and TRBJ2-5; either TRBD1 or TRBD2 may fit D (5 bases each). The V gene lost 3 bases and the J gene lost 4 bases, with 19 bases spanning the gap. The CDR3 covers 16 residues. Per the germline V gene, CDR1 is SGHRS and CDR2 is YFSETQ. CDR3 bases: TGCGCCAGCAGCTCAACAATGAGGGGTATGGGAGAGACCCAGTACTTC. Its protein product is CASSSTMRGMGETQYF.

The V call is TRBV6-6, the J call TRBJ2-5; D remains unclear. Germline CDR1 MNHNY, CDR2 SVGAGI (reference sequence). The CDR3 has 15 residues. Trimming stripped 5 bases from V and 0 bases from J, with 13 bases between. The CDR3 nucleotides are TGTGCCAGCAGTAGAACCGTCACGTACCAAGAGACCCAGTACTTC. Encoded protein: CASSRTVTYQETQYF.

This clone was observed once. The chain carries TRBV29-1 and TRBJ1-1; unclear D gene. CDR1 and CDR2 (germline): SQVTM, ANQGSEA. V shed 0 bases and J shed 7 bases, with 9 bases lying between them. This CDR3 region has 12 residues. CDR3 sequence (DNA): TGCAGCGTTGAAGAAGGCGGCAGTGAAGCTTTCTTT. As protein: CSVEEGGSEAFF.

This chain uses TRBV11-2 with TRBJ1-2; 12 nucleotides match TRBD1. The germline gives CDR1 SGHAT, CDR2 FQNNGV. V was clipped by 5 bases and J by 4 bases; unmatched bases: 14. This CDR3 contains 18 residues. The CDR3 loop reads CASSQRDSGTGGPYGYTF. Here the CDR3 DNA reads TGTGCCAGCAGCCAGAGGGATTCCGGGACAGGGGGCCCCTATGGCTACACCTTC. The variable domain in full, with the rest retrieved from reference TRBV11-2 and TRBJ1-2, is EAGVAQSPRYKIIEKRQSVAFWCNPISGHATLYWYQQILGQGPKLLIQFQNNGVVDDSQLPKDRFSAERLKGVDSTLKIQPAKLEDSAVYLCASSQRDSGTGGPYGYTFGSGTRLTVV.

The chain joins TRBV6-6 to TRBJ2-2; D remains ambiguous. Trimming cost V 0 bases and J 7 bases, with 12 bases left between them. This CDR3 is 15 amino acids long. The germline V gene encodes CDR1 MNHNY and CDR2 SVGAGI (reference sequence). CDR3 nucleotides: TGTGCCAGCAGTTACTCGGGAAGGGTAAACGGGGAGCTGTTTTTT. This translates into CASSYSGRVNGELFF.

This clone was seen only once. The chain couples TRBV7-8 to TRBJ1-3; 7 bases are a match to TRBD1. CDR1 and CDR2 from the germline V gene are SGHVS and FQNEAQ. Unmatched junction bases numbered 2, after V lost 0 bases and J lost 3 bases. This CDR3 contains 15 residues. Here the CDR3 reads CASSLATGHGNTIYF. The CDR3 coding sequence is TGTGCCAGCAGCTTAGCGACAGGGCATGGAAACACCATATATTTT.

The CDR3 sequence: CASSSQDALFF. In DNA form, the CDR3 reads TGCGCCAGCAGCTCTCAGGACGCGCTGTTCTTC. The gene calls are TRBV5-1 and TRBJ2-1; D unclear. In germline, CDR1 is SGHRS, CDR2 YFSETQ. CDR3 length: 11 residues. The V end lost 3 bases, the J end lost 15 bases, and 13 bases lay between the germline ends.

This clone showed up just once. The chain uses TRBV7-8 and TRBJ2-5; D is undetermined. Trimming removed 1 base at V and 1 base at J, with 16 bases between. CDR3 size: 17 residues. The germline V gene encodes CDR1 SGHVS and CDR2 FQNEAQ. The CDR3 DNA sequence: TGTGCCAGCAGCTTAGAAGGTCTTATAATGGTCCAAGAGACCCAGTACTTC. Translation: CASSLEGLIMVQETQYF.

Here the CDR3 DNA reads TGTGCCAGCATAGGAACTGAAGCTTTCTTT. Translation: CASIGTEAFF. The chain carries TRBV28 and TRBJ1-1; D uncertain. Trimming shortened V by 7 bases and J by 5 bases, and 5 bases separated the two germline ends. The germline V gene encodes CDR1 MDHEN and CDR2 SYDVKM. The length of the CDR3 is 10 residues.

This chain connects TRBV30 to TRBJ1-4, with 8 bases aligning to TRBD1. Germline V gene sequence: CDR1 GTSNPN, CDR2 SVGIG (reference sequence). The CDR3 contains 12 residues. The J segment lost 8 bases and the V segment lost 5 bases, leaving 4 bases of the junction unmatched. The CDR3 DNA sequence: TGTGCCTGGGGACAGGGAAACGAAAAACTGTTTTTT. Translated: CAWGQGNEKLFF.

V and J are TRBV10-3 and TRBJ2-1, with TRBD2 matching over 10 bases. CDR3 length: 16 amino acids. The germline V gene has CDR1 ENHRY and CDR2 SYGVKD. The junction had 8 bases not matched to a gene; V was cut back by 5 bases and J by 4 bases. The CDR3 loop reads CAISSLAGSAYNEQFF. In nucleotides, the CDR3 is TGTGCCATCAGTTCACTAGCGGGGTCCGCATACAATGAGCAGTTCTTC.

Concerning this clone itself: Different DNA sequences within this sample yield the same CDR3. The rearrangement links TRBV11-2 to TRBJ2-7, with D tentatively TRBD1 (5 bases). The CDR3 covers 15 residues. Between the trimmed V and J ends, which lost 5 bases and 0 bases, there was a span of 14 bases. The germline V gene has CDR1 SGHAT and CDR2 FQNNGV. CDR3 coding DNA: TGTGCCAGCAGCCTAGGGGTTATTAGCTCCTACGAGCAGTACTTC. Translation: CASSLGVISSYEQYF.

J is TRBJ2-1 and V is TRBV6-5, with D possibly being TRBD1 (5 bases). The CDR3 contains 14 residues. Germline-derived CDR1 and CDR2 are MNHEY and SVGAGI. The V end was cut by 5 bases, the J end by 8 bases, with 16 bases between. In DNA, the CDR3 is TGTGCCAGCAGTACGAGGACAATCAAGGATGAGCAGTTCTTC. It encodes CASSTRTIKDEQFF.

CDR3: CASSLATGRGAFF. DNA of the CDR3: TGTGCCAGCAGCTTAGCCACGGGTCGAGGAGCTTTCTTT. The chain couples TRBV7-9 to TRBJ1-1; the D is unclear. The CDR3 runs 13 residues. Germline V lookup: CDR1 SEHNR, CDR2 FQNEAQ (reference sequence). With 0 bases removed from V and 10 bases from J, the gap between germline ends came to 12 bases.

The chain uses TRBV21-1 and TRBJ1-1. TRBV21-1 is recorded as a pseudogene. The CDR3 has 12 residues. CDR3 residues: CASSNLDLGAFF. CDR3 nucleotides: TGTGCCAGCAGCAATCTCGATCTGGGGGCTTTCTTT.

The genes are TRBV5-4 and TRBJ2-7; maybe TRBD2 (5 bases). Trimming stripped 3 bases from V and 1 base from J, with 14 bases between. Germline V gene lookup returns CDR1 SGHNT and CDR2 YYREEE (reference sequence). The length of the CDR3 is 15 residues. The CDR3 DNA follows: TGTGCCAGCAGCTCTTTAGGGAGAGGGTCCTACGAGCAGTACTTC. Its translation: CASSSLGRGSYEQYF. The whole variable domain, filled in from reference TRBV5-4 and TRBJ2-7, reads ETGVTQSPTHLIKTRGQQVTLRCSSQSGHNTVSWYQQALGQGPQFIFQYYREEENGRGNFPPRFSGLQFPNYSSELNVNALELDDSALYLCASSSLGRGSYEQYFGPGTRLTVT.

The CDR3 spells CASSRGGLGEETQYF. The CDR3 DNA sequence: TGTGCCAGCTCACGAGGGGGCTTAGGGGAAGAGACCCAGTACTTC. V is TRBV18 and J is TRBJ2-5, with 7 nucleotides matching TRBD1. The germline V gene has CDR1 KGHSH and CDR2 LQKENI. Germline trimming cut 4 bases from V and 3 bases from J; bases unmatched to any gene: 8. The CDR3 has 15 amino acids.

The V gene is TRBV6-5, the J gene TRBJ1-6, with D possibly matching TRBD1 (6 bases). The germline V and J ends were trimmed by 5 bases and 6 bases, with 11 bases remaining between them. The CDR3 contains 14 residues. CDR1 and CDR2 (germline): MNHEY, SVGAGI. DNA of the CDR3: TGTGCCAGCAGTCCCGACAGGATTAATTCACCCCTCCACTTT. Protein product: CASSPDRINSPLHF.

V is TRBV9 and J is TRBJ2-1; D is ambiguous. In germline, CDR1 is SGDLS, CDR2 YYNGEE. Trimming shortened V by 4 bases and J by 7 bases, and 15 bases separated the two germline ends. This CDR3 comprises 14 residues. CDR3 protein: CASSPHERRNEQFF. DNA for the CDR3: TGTGCCAGCAGCCCTCACGAGCGTCGGAATGAGCAGTTCTTC.

This chain uses TRBV5-1 with TRBJ2-3; no clear D. Trimming stripped 0 bases from V and 4 bases from J, with 12 bases between. The CDR3 runs 15 residues. Germline V gives CDR1 SGHRS, CDR2 YFSETQ. DNA of the CDR3: TGCGCCAGCAGCTTGGTATGGTTACGCCCAGATACGCAGTATTTT. Its protein is CASSLVWLRPDTQYF.

CDR3 loop: CASSLGQGQQYF. The CDR3 nucleotides are TGTGCCAGCAGTTTAGGGCAGGGGCAACAGTACTTC. V gene TRBV28 combines with J gene TRBJ2-7, with a weak D call TRBD1 (6 bases). The germline V gene encodes CDR1 MDHEN and CDR2 SYDVKM. This CDR3 has 12 amino acids. V shed 2 bases and J shed 10 bases, with 12 bases lying between them.